This entry describes one T cell receptor (beta chain). Germline V CDR1 and CDR2: GTSNPN, SVGIG (reference sequence). The CDR3 contains 15 residues. Trimming removed 0 bases from V and 2 bases from J, with 13 bases in between. Reverse transcription of roughly 0.5 to 1 ug RNA was performed with random hexamers. Each CDR3 protein is one row after TCRdb ran MiXCR on the immunoSEQ multiplex PCR reads. This sample has some 450,000 distinct CDR3 sequences, with 75% to 90% found just once. These data come from a study of CD8 T cells in Susac syndrome. The rearrangement uses TRBV30 and TRBJ1-1; D remains ambiguous. This TCR derives from a human donor with multiple sclerosis. Sequenced sample: CD8+ T cells from PBMCs. This chain's CDR3 is CAWSVRFDGNTEAFF. The CDR3 DNA is TGTGCCTGGAGTGTAAGGTTCGACGGTAACACTGAAGCTTTCTTT.